This is a list of T cell receptor beta chains from one sample in a study of blood T cell repertoires in COVID-19. TCRdb keeps only in-frame clones here, not all; method: immunoSEQ multiplex PCR. The data hold tens of thousands of clones, with less than 85% observed a single time. Sequencing was carried out using peripheral blood. The receptors here all came from a man aged 80 or over with acute or convalescent COVID-19. The CDR3 runs from the conserved cysteine through the conserved F or W. Fields, in order: V gene, J gene, CDR3 length, D gene, clone size, CDR3 protein, CDR3 DNA. D genes are given only for firm matches. Size is stated for part of the rows, as once, few or many counts, or as a class when the clone is expanded.

V gene: TRBV27; J gene: TRBJ1-2; CDR3 length: 17; D gene: TRBD1; clone size: .; CDR3 protein: CASSLSGTGGPGYGYTF; CDR3 DNA: TGTGCCAGCAGTTTATCCGGGACAGGGGGCCCCGGCTATGGCTACACCTTC
V gene: TRBV6-5; J gene: TRBJ2-7; CDR3 length: 11; D gene: .; clone size: .; CDR3 protein: CASSTPGEQYF; CDR3 DNA: TGTGCCAGCAGTACCCCGGGCGAGCAGTACTTC
V gene: TRBV9; J gene: TRBJ1-4; CDR3 length: 17; D gene: .; clone size: once; CDR3 protein: CASSVSPSSRGGEKLFF; CDR3 DNA: TGTGCCAGCAGCGTATCCCCCTCCTCCCGGGGAGGTGAAAAACTGTTTTTT
V gene: TRBV28; J gene: TRBJ2-5; CDR3 length: 15; D gene: TRBD1; clone size: .; CDR3 protein: CASSRRQGGRETQYF; CDR3 DNA: TGTGCCAGCAGTCGCCGACAGGGGGGGCGAGAGACCCAGTACTTC
V gene: TRBV11-3; J gene: TRBJ2-5; CDR3 length: 12; D gene: .; clone size: .; CDR3 protein: CASSRYEETQYF; CDR3 DNA: TGTGCCAGCAGCCGGTACGAAGAGACCCAGTACTTC
V gene: TRBV19; J gene: TRBJ1-1; CDR3 length: 14; D gene: TRBD1; clone size: .; CDR3 protein: CATSRDSLNTEAFF; CDR3 DNA: TGTGCCACCTCACGGGACAGCTTGAACACTGAAGCTTTCTTT
V gene: TRBV18; J gene: TRBJ2-3; CDR3 length: 17; D gene: .; clone size: .; CDR3 protein: CASSPPRLPTPTDTQYF; CDR3 DNA: TGTGCCAGCTCACCACCGAGACTCCCCACCCCCACAGATACGCAGTATTTT
V gene: TRBV28; J gene: TRBJ1-2; CDR3 length: 15; D gene: TRBD1; clone size: .; CDR3 protein: CASSLGQGIGYGYTF; CDR3 DNA: TGTGCCAGCAGTTTGGGACAGGGGATAGGTTATGGCTACACCTTC
V gene: TRBV29-1; J gene: TRBJ1-4; CDR3 length: 14; D gene: .; clone size: .; CDR3 protein: CSVDAGGYNEKLFF; CDR3 DNA: TGCAGCGTTGACGCCGGAGGTTATAATGAAAAACTGTTTTTT
V gene: TRBV6-5; J gene: TRBJ1-2; CDR3 length: 13; D gene: TRBD1; clone size: .; CDR3 protein: CASRKTGSTGYTF; CDR3 DNA: TGTGCCAGCAGAAAGACAGGGTCGACAGGCTACACCTTC
V gene: TRBV5-4; J gene: TRBJ2-3; CDR3 length: 14; D gene: TRBD1; clone size: .; CDR3 protein: CASSSRQGQVTQYF; CDR3 DNA: TGTGCCAGCAGCTCTCGACAGGGACAGGTTACGCAGTATTTT
V gene: TRBV12-3/TRBV12-4; J gene: TRBJ2-1; CDR3 length: 13; D gene: .; clone size: .; CDR3 protein: CASTLRARNEQFF; CDR3 DNA: TGTGCCAGTACCTTGAGGGCCCGAAATGAGCAGTTCTTC
V gene: TRBV27; J gene: TRBJ2-3; CDR3 length: 16; D gene: .; clone size: .; CDR3 protein: CASSTRTGFYTDTQYF; CDR3 DNA: TGTGCCAGCAGTACCCGGACTGGCTTTTACACAGATACGCAGTATTTT
V gene: TRBV7-9; J gene: TRBJ2-2; CDR3 length: 16; D gene: TRBD2; clone size: .; CDR3 protein: CASSPFSGGNTGELFF; CDR3 DNA: TGTGCCAGCAGCCCTTTTAGCGGGGGTAACACCGGGGAGCTGTTTTTT
V gene: TRBV7-2; J gene: TRBJ1-5; CDR3 length: 14; D gene: .; clone size: .; CDR3 protein: CASSPGQFNQPQHF; CDR3 DNA: TGTGCCAGCAGCCCCGGACAGTTCAATCAGCCCCAGCATTTT
V gene: TRBV3-1/TRBV3-2; J gene: TRBJ1-6; CDR3 length: 15; D gene: TRBD1; clone size: .; CDR3 protein: CASSPRGGGGSPLHF; CDR3 DNA: TGTGCCAGCAGCCCGCGCGGAGGGGGCGGATCACCCCTCCACTTT
V gene: TRBV10-1; J gene: TRBJ2-7; CDR3 length: 16; D gene: .; clone size: .; CDR3 protein: CASSESGGTGFYEQYF; CDR3 DNA: TGCGCCAGCAGTGAGTCCGGGGGGACAGGATTCTACGAGCAGTACTTC
V gene: TRBV27; J gene: TRBJ2-6; CDR3 length: 17; D gene: TRBD2; clone size: .; CDR3 protein: CASSGTSGRGGANVLTF; CDR3 DNA: TGTGCCAGCAGCGGGACTAGCGGGAGAGGTGGGGCCAACGTCCTGACTTTC
V gene: TRBV7-8; J gene: TRBJ1-5; CDR3 length: 14; D gene: .; clone size: few; CDR3 protein: CASSSGNGGQPQHF; CDR3 DNA: TGTGCCAGCAGCTCAGGGAACGGGGGTCAGCCCCAGCATTTT
V gene: TRBV4-2; J gene: TRBJ2-7; CDR3 length: 14; D gene: .; clone size: .; CDR3 protein: CASSQGLELYEQYF; CDR3 DNA: TGTGCCAGCAGCCAAGGCCTAGAACTCTACGAGCAGTACTTC